One sample yielded the 10 T cell receptor beta chains listed below, sequenced in a study of response to subunit inactivated influenza vaccine. A single record per CDR3 protein comes from TCRdb applying MiXCR to the RT-PCR reads. The sample contains 490,000 or so distinct CDR3 sequences, approximately 7.7% of which appear only once. The source material was PBMCs from blood, sampled about 23 months after vaccination. Receptors originate from a man aged 50-75 years who received an inactivated influenza vaccine.

V is TRBV2 and J is TRBJ1-3, with a tentative D call TRBD1 (5 bases). The CDR3 has 14 amino acids. V was trimmed by 6 bases and J by 1 base, leaving 10 bases between them. Per germline, CDR1 SNHLY and CDR2 FYNNEI. CDR3 sequence reads: CASRAGSSGNTIYF. CDR3 DNA: TGTGCCAGCAGAGCAGGGAGTTCTGGAAACACCATATATTTT.

The table lists this clonotype with a few counts. The V and J genes are TRBV2 and TRBJ1-4; 9 bases align to TRBD1. This CDR3 spans 16 amino acids. Germline loops: CDR1 SNHLY, CDR2 FYNNEI. Germline trimming cut 6 bases from V and 7 bases from J; bases unmatched to any gene: 12. The CDR3 DNA reads as TGTGCCAGCAGGGGCCGGGACAGGGTATGGGGTGAAAAACTGTTTTTT. Protein sequence: CASRGRDRVWGEKLFF. The complete variable domain, with remaining parts taken from reference TRBV2 and TRBJ1-4, reads EPEVTQTPSHQVTQMGQEVILRCVPISNHLYFYWYRQILGQKVEFLVSFYNNEISEKSEIFDDQFSVERPDGSNFTLKIRSTKLEDSAMYFCASRGRDRVWGEKLFFGSGTQLSVL.

This clonotype came up many times. V usage is TRBV6-5 and J usage is TRBJ2-5; D gene uncertain. Germline CDR1 and CDR2: MNHEY and SVGAGI. The length of the CDR3 is 17 residues. V lost 0 bases and J 0 bases, leaving 14 bases between the germline ends. The CDR3 loop reads CASSYSIGDTYQETQYF. As DNA, the CDR3 is TGTGCCAGCAGTTACTCGATAGGCGACACCTACCAAGAGACCCAGTACTTC.

The chain recombines TRBV2 with TRBJ2-1; 7 bases map to TRBD1. The germline V gene has CDR1 SNHLY and CDR2 FYNNEI. The CDR3 runs to 13 residues. V gave up 6 bases and J gave up 4 bases; unmatched junction bases: 3. The CDR3 loop is CASRGQEYNEQFF. The CDR3 region has the DNA TGTGCCAGCAGAGGACAGGAGTACAATGAGCAGTTCTTC.

The CDR3 sequence is CASSKALAGVIPNEQYF. CDR3 sequence (DNA): TGTGCCAGCAGCAAAGCTCTAGCGGGAGTGATCCCTAACGAGCAGTACTTC. This sequence joins TRBV21-1 and TRBJ2-7; TRBD2, the table's D call, lacks a check against the DNA. TRBV21-1 is deemed a pseudogene. The CDR3 sequence is 17 residues long.

This clonotype has ten or more counts. V is TRBV20-1 and J is TRBJ1-1; D gene uncertain. Trimming left V 2 bases short and J 4 bases short, with 11 bases between. CDR3 size: 13 residues. Germline CDR1 reads DFQATT; CDR2 reads SNEGSKA (reference sequence). CDR3 amino acids: CSARPGSVTEAFF. CDR3 nucleotide sequence: TGCAGTGCTAGACCCGGTTCTGTCACTGAAGCTTTCTTT.

This clonotype was found many times. This rearrangement joins TRBV20-1 to TRBJ2-3, with a weak D call TRBD1 (6 bases). Germline V CDR1 and CDR2: DFQATT, SNEGSKA (reference sequence). V dropped 6 bases and J dropped 2 bases, with 12 bases sitting between them. The CDR3 is 13 amino acids. The CDR3 nucleotides are TGCAGTGCAAACACAGGGATCACAGATACGCAGTATTTT. Translated, it gives CSANTGITDTQYF.

The chain carries TRBV7-2 and TRBJ1-4, with unresolved D. Trimming shortened V by 0 bases and J by 0 bases, and 8 bases separated the two germline ends. The germline CDR1 and CDR2 sequences are SGHTA and FQGNSA. The CDR3 is 16 amino acids. CDR3 DNA: TGTGCCAGCAGCTTAGCGTTACGAGCAACTAATGAAAAACTGTTTTTT. This gives the protein CASSLALRATNEKLFF.

The rearrangement links TRBV29-1 to TRBJ2-3; D unresolved. CDR1 and CDR2 from the germline V gene are SQVTM and ANQGSEA. The V gene lost 8 bases and the J gene lost 0 bases, with 18 bases spanning the gap. The CDR3 totals 15 residues. CDR3 protein: CSYLGWAGSTDTQYF. The CDR3 coding sequence is TGCAGCTACTTGGGGTGGGCAGGAAGCACAGATACGCAGTATTTT.

This clonotype appeared many times. The J gene is TRBJ2-3, the V gene TRBV4-3, with D hard to call. Between the trimmed V and J ends, which lost 1 base and 6 bases, there was a span of 11 bases. CDR3 length: 14 residues. Germline CDR1 LGHNA, CDR2 YSLEER. The CDR3 DNA sequence: TGCGCCAGCAGCCAAGGTTTGGGTCCGGATACGCAGTATTTT. Its protein product is CASSQGLGPDTQYF.